These T cell receptor beta chains were read from a single sample in a study of blood T cell repertoires in COVID-19. Sequenced by immunoSEQ multiplex PCR; TCRdb stores in-frame clones only, minus some. The sample lists 250,000 to 350,000 clones; 80% to 90% were seen once. Sequenced: peripheral blood. Receptors originate from a woman aged 45-59 years with acute or convalescent COVID-19. Each CDR3 is given with its conserved first and last residue. The D gene is left open where the match is weak. The size entry is marked missing in some rows and otherwise reads once, few, many or a size class.

TRBJ1-4	NA	TRBV7-8	NA	CASSLDRTNEKLFF	TGTGCCAGCAGTCTAGACAGGACAAATGAAAAACTGTTTTTT
TRBJ1-5	TRBD1	TRBV2	few	CASSLDRVESNQPQHF	TGTGCCAGCAGTTTGGACAGGGTGGAAAGCAATCAGCCCCAGCATTTT
TRBJ2-6	TRBD2	TRBV9	NA	CASSVPITGTSGLAGANVLTF	TGTGCCAGCAGCGTACCGATAACCGGGACTAGCGGGCTAGCTGGGGCCAACGTCCTGACTTTC
TRBJ1-1	NA	TRBV27	NA	CASSSGGPRTEAFF	TGTGCCAGCAGTTCTGGGGGCCCGAGGACTGAAGCTTTCTTT
TRBJ2-7	NA	TRBV12-3/TRBV12-4	NA	CASSFLPGYEQYF	TGTGCCAGCAGTTTCCTCCCAGGCTACGAGCAGTACTTC
TRBJ2-5	NA	TRBV6-1	NA	CASSEKGLGVRETQYF	TGTGCCAGCAGTGAAAAAGGGCTAGGGGTAAGAGAGACCCAGTACTTC
TRBJ1-1	NA	TRBV6-5	NA	CASTTSRDRRAFF	TGTGCCAGCACCACTTCGCGCGACAGGAGAGCTTTCTTT
TRBJ2-3	TRBD2	TRBV10-3	NA	CAISSGLAVGTDTQYF	TGTGCCATCAGTTCGGGACTAGCGGTGGGCACAGATACGCAGTATTTT
TRBJ2-5	NA	TRBV18	few	CASSGVQETQYF	TGTGCCAGCTCGGGAGTACAAGAGACCCAGTACTTC
TRBJ1-2	NA	TRBV13	few	CASTLKRVYGYTF	TGTGCCAGCACCCTCAAGCGAGTCTATGGCTACACCTTC
TRBJ1-2	TRBD1	TRBV7-2	once	CASSSDIQGAGGYTF	TGTGCCAGCAGCTCAGACATCCAGGGGGCCGGTGGCTACACCTTC
TRBJ2-2	NA	TRBV28	NA	CASSPPPGGGPTGELFF	TGTGCCAGCAGTCCACCGCCAGGGGGAGGTCCCACCGGGGAGCTGTTTTTT
TRBJ2-3	TRBD2	TRBV19	NA	CASSGGTSGTPSTDTQYF	TGTGCCAGTAGCGGAGGGACTAGCGGTACACCTAGCACAGATACGCAGTATTTT
TRBJ1-2	NA	TRBV2	once	CASSYYSGGYTF	TGTGCCAGCAGCTACTACAGCGGTGGCTACACCTTC
TRBJ1-5	TRBD1	TRBV7-2	NA	CASSLGTAYSNQPQHF	TGTGCCAGCAGCCTCGGGACAGCCTATAGCAATCAGCCCCAGCATTTT
TRBJ2-3	NA	TRBV6-5	NA	CASTPEVDTQYF	TGTGCCAGCACCCCGGAGGTAGATACGCAGTATTTT
TRBJ1-3	NA	TRBV7-8	NA	CASSLVWQGGNTIYF	TGTGCCAGCAGCTTAGTCTGGCAGGGAGGAAACACCATATATTTT
TRBJ1-1	NA	TRBV20-1	few	CSAPQGPEAFF	TGCAGTGCTCCTCAGGGCCCTGAAGCTTTCTTT
TRBJ1-1	TRBD1	TRBV7-8	NA	CASRTGTGGFEAFF	TGTGCCAGCCGAACCGGGACAGGGGGCTTTGAAGCTTTCTTT
TRBJ2-5	TRBD1	TRBV6-5	NA	CASRPSRTGIETQYF	TGTGCCAGCAGACCTTCCAGGACAGGGATAGAGACCCAGTACTTC
TRBJ1-1	NA	TRBV11-2	NA	CASSLTFGNTEAFF	TGTGCCAGCAGCTTAACATTTGGGAACACTGAAGCTTTCTTT
TRBJ2-1	TRBD2	TRBV7-9	few	CASSFTSDEQFF	TGTGCCAGCAGCTTTACTAGCGATGAGCAGTTCTTC
TRBJ2-2	NA	TRBV15	NA	CATSLHGTGELFF	TGTGCCACCAGCCTCCACGGCACCGGGGAGCTGTTTTTT
TRBJ2-5	TRBD2	TRBV2	NA	CATRTSGGETQYF	TGTGCCACCAGGACTAGCGGGGGGGAGACCCAGTACTTC
TRBJ1-4	NA	TRBV24-1	NA	CATSDPQGTNEKLFF	TGTGCCACCAGTGACCCACAGGGAACGAATGAAAAACTGTTTTTT
TRBJ1-2	TRBD1	TRBV3-1/TRBV3-2	NA	CASSSGQGNYGYTF	TGTGCCAGCAGTTCCGGACAGGGCAACTATGGCTACACCTTC
TRBJ2-7	NA	TRBV15	NA	CATSRGPSSYEQYF	TGTGCCACCAGCAGAGGGCCCAGCTCCTACGAGCAGTACTTC
TRBJ2-4	TRBD1	TRBV6-6	NA	CASSPARGQGSKNIQYF	TGTGCCAGCAGTCCCGCAAGGGGACAGGGGTCCAAAAACATTCAGTACTTC
TRBJ1-1	NA	TRBV27	NA	CASTTYPLQGTAFF	TGTGCCAGCACCACTTACCCCCTCCAGGGGACAGCTTTCTTT
TRBJ2-3	NA	TRBV6-5	once	CASSLGLGDSDTQYF	TGTGCCAGCAGTTTAGGTTTAGGGGACTCAGATACGCAGTATTTT
TRBJ1-3	NA	TRBV9	few	CASSSGRSGNTIYF	TGTGCCAGCAGCTCAGGGAGGTCTGGAAACACCATATATTTT
TRBJ2-1	NA	TRBV5-1	NA	CASSTTLGAANEQFF	TGCGCCAGCAGCACGACTCTGGGGGCCGCCAATGAGCAGTTCTTC
TRBJ1-6	NA	TRBV27	NA	CASSLVTDGSPLHF	TGTGCCAGCAGTTTAGTGACAGACGGTTCACCCCTCCACTTT
TRBJ1-3	TRBD1	TRBV30	NA	CAWNTAGGGGNTIYF	TGTGCCTGGAATACAGCAGGGGGAGGTGGAAACACCATATATTTT
TRBJ2-4	TRBD1	TRBV30	NA	CAWSQAQGVAHIQYF	TGTGCCTGGAGTCAGGCACAGGGGGTGGCACACATTCAGTACTTC
TRBJ2-5	TRBD1	TRBV12-3/TRBV12-4	NA	CASSGTVQETQYF	TGTGCCAGCAGTGGGACAGTTCAAGAGACCCAGTACTTC
TRBJ2-1	TRBD2	TRBV7-2	NA	CASSLQLAGNRVQFF	TGTGCCAGCAGCCTGCAGCTAGCGGGAAATAGGGTGCAGTTCTTC
TRBJ1-1	TRBD1	TRBV19	NA	CASSDYRGKLATEAFF	TGTGCCAGTAGTGACTACAGGGGAAAACTGGCCACTGAAGCTTTCTTT
TRBJ1-3	TRBD1	TRBV7-9	NA	CASSSGQGRNTIYF	TGTGCCAGCAGCAGCGGACAGGGGAGAAACACCATATATTTT
TRBJ2-7	TRBD1	TRBV6-5	NA	CASSKPGQGLDEQYF	TGTGCCAGCAGTAAACCGGGACAGGGGTTGGACGAGCAGTACTTC
TRBJ1-1	NA	TRBV10-1	NA	CASSDHPTGLNTEAFF	TGCGCCAGCAGCGACCACCCGACTGGCTTGAACACTGAAGCTTTCTTT
TRBJ2-1	TRBD2	TRBV6-5	once	CARTGRGGGAGEQFF	TGTGCCCGCACGGGGCGGGGGGGCGGAGCTGGTGAGCAGTTCTTC
TRBJ1-1	NA	TRBV6-4	NA	CASSSTSNTEAFF	TGTGCCAGCAGTTCCACATCGAACACTGAAGCTTTCTTT